Following are 23 T cell receptor beta chains from one sample sequenced in a study of T-cell memory formation after mild COVID-19. Via MiXCR, TCRdb re-called the 5' RACE reads, giving one row per CDR3 protein. The sample lists roughly 560,000 distinct CDR3 sequences; over 20% were seen once. The sample comprised PBMCs or a T cell subset sorted from them (not recorded which). The receptor source for this set is an adult woman who had mild COVID-19 (a few samples of this study predate the infection). Cell type and time point are not known.

This clonotype was seen only a few times. This chain uses TRBV7-8 with TRBJ2-7; 7 nucleotides match TRBD2. Per germline, CDR1 SGHVS and CDR2 FQNEAQ. The CDR3 runs 14 residues. V was pared by 3 bases and J by 2 bases, with 4 bases of the junction left unmatched. The CDR3 region is CASSFRDYPYEQYF. The CDR3 DNA is TGTGCCAGCAGCTTCCGGGACTACCCCTACGAGCAGTACTTC. Full variable domain (rest looked up from reference TRBV7-8 and TRBJ2-7): GAGVSQSPRYKVAKRGQDVALRCDPISGHVSLFWYQQALGQGPEFLTYFQNEAQLDKSGLPSDRFFAERPEGSVSTLKIQRTQQEDSAVYLCASSFRDYPYEQYFGPGTRLTVT.

In its sample, this clonotype was seen a few times. The chain joins TRBV5-1 to TRBJ2-2, with 10 bases aligning to TRBD1. The CDR3 has 16 amino acids. The germline gives CDR1 SGHRS, CDR2 YFSETQ. Losses at the gene ends were 7 bases for V and 4 bases for J; bases not matched to a gene: 10. The CDR3 region has the DNA TGCGCCAGCGGCAATTCGGGACAGGGGATCACCGGGGAGCTGTTTTTT. Amino acid sequence: CASGNSGQGITGELFF.

V is TRBV20-1 and J is TRBJ2-7, with 12 bases that match TRBD2. Germline CDR1 is DFQATT and CDR2 is SNEGSKA (reference sequence). V lost 1 base and J lost 4; bases outside the gene matches: 14. The CDR3 has 18 residues. CDR3 DNA sequence: TGCAGTGCTAGAGGGCTGGCTAGCGGGAGGGCCGCTGCTTACGAGCAGTACTTC. Protein: CSARGLASGRAAAYEQYF.

The chain links TRBV13 to TRBJ2-3, with 11 bases aligning to TRBD2. CDR3 length: 16 amino acids. Germline-derived CDR1 and CDR2 are PRHDT and FYEKMQ (reference sequence). The ends lost 4 bases at V and 2 bases at J; junction bases unmatched: 5. DNA of the CDR3: TGTGCCAGCAGCTGGGGGACTAGCGGCCTCACAGATACGCAGTATTTT. Amino acid sequence: CASSWGTSGLTDTQYF.

This clonotype has more than one count but fewer than ten. The genes are TRBV5-1 and TRBJ2-7, with TRBD1 identical over 9 bases. The junction had 6 bases not matched to a gene; V was cut back by 2 bases and J by 6 bases. CDR1 and CDR2 from the germline V gene are SGHRS and YFSETQ. The CDR3 extends over 14 amino acids. The CDR3 sequence is CASSLRQGEPEQYF. The CDR3 bases are TGCGCCAGCAGCTTACGACAGGGGGAGCCCGAGCAGTACTTC.

This sequence joins TRBV5-1 and TRBJ2-7; D gene uncertain. The germline V gene has CDR1 SGHRS and CDR2 YFSETQ. The germline V and J ends were trimmed by 0 bases and 3 bases, with 13 bases remaining between them. The CDR3 covers 15 residues. The CDR3 protein is CASSLASGAFYEQYF. The CDR3 DNA sequence: TGCGCCAGCAGCTTGGCTTCAGGTGCTTTCTACGAGCAGTACTTC.

A single count supports this clonotype. The rearrangement joins TRBV12-3 or TRBV12-4 to TRBJ2-2, with 7 bases aligning to TRBD2. The CDR3 spans 13 residues. V gave up 8 bases and J gave up 4 bases; unmatched junction bases: 4. DNA of the CDR3: TGTGCCAGCCGGGACTATTCCACCGGGGAGCTGTTTTTT. Protein sequence: CASRDYSTGELFF.

This clonotype was seen ten or more times. The V and J genes are TRBV5-1 and TRBJ2-7, with TRBD2 identical over 7 bases. The CDR3 contains 13 residues. Trimming took 5 bases from V and 7 from J; bases not matched to a gene: 9. The germline V gene encodes CDR1 SGHRS and CDR2 YFSETQ. In DNA, the CDR3 is TGCGCCAGCAGTTCTAGCGGCTCGGGGGAGCAGTACTTC. Its translation: CASSSSGSGEQYF. The entire variable domain, with the rest obtained from reference TRBV5-1 and TRBJ2-7, is as follows: KAGVTQTPRYLIKTRGQQVTLSCSPISGHRSVSWYQQTPGQGLQFLFEYFSETQRNKGNFPGRFSGRQFSNSRSEMNVSTLELGDSALYLCASSSSGSGEQYFGPGTRLTVT.

This clonotype was counted many times. The V and J genes are TRBV20-1 and TRBJ1-5; D uncertain. Between the trimmed V and J ends, which lost 3 bases and 3 bases, there was a span of 9 bases. This CDR3 has 13 residues. Looked up from germline, CDR1 is DFQATT and CDR2 is SNEGSKA (reference sequence). This chain's CDR3 is CSASVVINQPQHF. CDR3 bases: TGCAGTGCTAGTGTCGTTATCAATCAGCCCCAGCATTTT.

This clonotype was detected ten times or more. The rearrangement joins TRBV9 to TRBJ1-1; no clear D. The CDR3 totals 16 residues. Germline CDR1 and CDR2: SGDLS and YYNGEE. V shed 4 bases and J shed 1 base, with 17 bases lying between them. CDR3 nucleotides: TGTGCCAGCAGCCCTCGGGTAGACGTACGGAACACTGAAGCTTTCTTT. Protein product: CASSPRVDVRNTEAFF.

This chain links TRBV20-1 with TRBJ2-5, with a possible D match to TRBD2 (7 bases). V was cut by 5 bases and J by 0 bases, with 16 bases left in between. The germline CDR1 and CDR2 sequences are DFQATT and SNEGSKA (reference sequence). The CDR3 is 15 amino acids. The CDR3 loop is CSALGGGWYQETQYF. CDR3 bases: TGCAGTGCTTTGGGGGGGGGCTGGTACCAAGAGACCCAGTACTTC.

The V gene is TRBV4-3, the J gene TRBJ2-1; 9 nucleotides agree with TRBD2. CDR1 is LGHNA and CDR2 is YSLEER in the germline V gene. Germline trimming cut 1 base from V and 6 bases from J; bases unmatched to any gene: 16. The CDR3 is 19 amino acids. CDR3 sequence (DNA): TGCGCCAGCAGCCAAGGGCTTCCCGACGTAGCGGGGGCCCCCAATGAGCAGTTCTTC. Translated, it gives CASSQGLPDVAGAPNEQFF.

This clonotype turned up a few times. The chain is built from TRBV25-1 and TRBJ2-5; either TRBD1 or TRBD2 may supply D (5 bases each). This CDR3 is 14 amino acids long. CDR1 is MGHDK and CDR2 is SYGVNS in the germline V gene. Trimming stripped 7 bases from V and 5 bases from J, with 17 bases between. The CDR3 protein is CASTLPGPRETQYF. As DNA, the CDR3 is TGTGCCAGCACTCTACCGGGACCCCGGGAGACCCAGTACTTC.

This rearrangement joins TRBV3-1 to TRBJ2-1; tentatively, D is TRBD1 or TRBD2 (5 bases each). The CDR3 totals 16 residues. Trimming removed 0 bases at V and 7 bases at J, with 16 bases between. Germline V gives CDR1 LGHDT, CDR2 YNNKEL (reference sequence). DNA of the CDR3: TGTGCCAGCAGCCAAGATTCAGGGTGGAGAGGGAATGAGCAGTTCTTC. It specifies CASSQDSGWRGNEQFF.

On this clonotype itself: The junction departs from the called germline gene at one end, perhaps through a read error. V usage is TRBV5-5 and J usage is TRBJ2-3; D is possibly TRBD1 or TRBD2 (6 bases each). Germline CDR1 is SGHKS and CDR2 is YYEKEE (reference sequence). The CDR3 is made up of 15 amino acids. DNA for the CDR3: TGTGCCAGCAGCTCGTTCCCGGAGGAGGGGGGCCTGATGCATTTT. This sequence encodes CASSSFPEEGGLMHF.

This clonotype has more than one count but fewer than ten. The chain recombines TRBV5-1 with TRBJ2-1, with 9 bases lining up with TRBD2. In germline, CDR1 is SGHRS, CDR2 YFSETQ. This CDR3 is built from 14 residues. V lost 4 bases, J lost 10 bases, and 9 bases stayed unmatched. The CDR3 spells CASSLASGNGEQFF. DNA of the CDR3: TGCGCCAGCAGCCTTGCTAGCGGGAATGGCGAGCAGTTCTTC.

This chain links TRBV10-3 with TRBJ2-3; D is possibly TRBD1 (5 bases). CDR1 is ENHRY, CDR2 SYGVKD, per germline. This CDR3 has 14 amino acids. The germline V and J ends were trimmed by 0 bases and 4 bases, with 8 bases remaining between them. CDR3 nucleotide sequence: TGTGCCATCAGTGAGTCGAAGGGGTCAGATACGCAGTATTTT. It codes for CAISESKGSDTQYF.

This clonotype was detected only a few times. The chain combines TRBV27 with TRBJ1-2; D may be TRBD1 (6 bases). Looked up from germline, CDR1 is MNHEY and CDR2 is SMNVEV (reference sequence). Trimming pared 2 bases from V and 4 bases from J, leaving 14 bases between. The CDR3 runs to 15 residues. As DNA, the CDR3 is TGTGCCAGCAGTTTAACGTATACAGGGATCTATGGCTACACCTTC. Protein: CASSLTYTGIYGYTF.

The chain joins TRBV6-6 to TRBJ1-5; D gene ambiguous. The CDR3 runs 12 residues. V lost 7 bases and J lost 0, with 4 bases in between. Germline V gene lookup returns CDR1 MNHNY and CDR2 SVGAGI (reference sequence). The CDR3 region has the DNA TGTGCCAGCACTAGTAGCAATCAGCCCCAGCATTTT. This sequence encodes CASTSSNQPQHF.

This clonotype appeared a few times. V usage is TRBV12-3 or TRBV12-4 and J usage is TRBJ1-2; D is ambiguous. This CDR3 has 13 amino acids. V lost 3 bases and J lost 4, with 9 bases in between. CDR3 sequence reads: CASSFQETYGYTF. The CDR3 DNA reads TGTGCCAGCAGTTTCCAGGAGACCTATGGCTACACCTTC.

Only a few counts were recorded for this clonotype. This chain uses TRBV9 with TRBJ2-3, with unresolved D. Trimming stripped 0 bases from V and 2 bases from J, with 10 bases between. The CDR3 totals 15 residues. Looked up from germline, CDR1 is SGDLS and CDR2 is YYNGEE. The CDR3 is CASSVDATPTDTQYF. CDR3 coding DNA: TGTGCCAGCAGCGTAGATGCGACTCCCACAGATACGCAGTATTTT.

This clonotype appeared a few times. The chain couples TRBV5-1 to TRBJ2-7, with D possibly being TRBD1 or TRBD2 (6 bases each). CDR1 and CDR2 from the germline V gene are SGHRS and YFSETQ. The CDR3 runs to 14 residues. Trimming shortened V by 6 bases and J by 6 bases, and 19 bases separated the two germline ends. CDR3: CASTTGSEGGEQYF. DNA for the CDR3: TGCGCCAGCACCACGGGGTCAGAGGGGGGCGAGCAGTACTTC. Together with reference TRBV5-1 and TRBJ2-7, the CDR3 gives the full variable domain: KAGVTQTPRYLIKTRGQQVTLSCSPISGHRSVSWYQQTPGQGLQFLFEYFSETQRNKGNFPGRFSGRQFSNSRSEMNVSTLELGDSALYLCASTTGSEGGEQYFGPGTRLTVT.

The rearrangement joins TRBV6-1 to TRBJ2-1; 10 nucleotides align to TRBD1. This CDR3 comprises 15 residues. Germline V gives CDR1 MNHNS, CDR2 SASEGT. V was clipped by 7 bases and J by 8 bases; unmatched bases: 11. DNA of the CDR3: TGTGCCAGCACTAGCCGGGACAGGGGATTTCATGAGCAGTTCTTC. Translation: CASTSRDRGFHEQFF.